What follows are 15 T cell receptor beta chains derived from one specimen sequenced in a study of blood T cell repertoires in COVID-19. Clones were read by immunoSEQ multiplex PCR, and TCRdb kept only the in-frame ones, dropping some. The sample contains 150,000 or so clones, about 81% of which appear only once. The sequencing input was peripheral blood. Receptor source: an elderly woman with acute or convalescent COVID-19.

The chain combines TRBV9 with TRBJ1-4, with D possibly being TRBD1 (5 bases). Germline V gene lookup returns CDR1 SGDLS and CDR2 YYNGEE. Trimming removed 0 bases at V and 7 bases at J, with 13 bases between. The CDR3 is made up of 15 amino acids. CDR3 residues: CASSVAGGTFEKLFF. CDR3 sequence (DNA): TGTGCCAGCAGCGTAGCGGGAGGGACTTTTGAAAAACTGTTTTTT.

V and J are TRBV29-1 and TRBJ2-2; the D is unclear. V shed 5 bases and J shed 6 bases, with 4 bases lying between them. CDR1 is SQVTM, CDR2 ANQGSEA, per germline. The CDR3 is made up of 10 amino acids. CDR3: CSVRSGELFF. CDR3 DNA: TGCAGCGTTCGTTCCGGGGAGCTGTTTTTT.

This chain joins TRBV5-6 and TRBJ1-5, with D hard to call. The germline gives CDR1 SGHDT, CDR2 YYEEEE. The V and J ends lost 2 bases and 0 bases respectively, with 9 bases between them. CDR3 length equals 15 residues. DNA of the CDR3: TGTGCCAGCAGCTTTTCTGTATTTAGCAATCAGCCCCAGCATTTT. Protein: CASSFSVFSNQPQHF.

The V and J genes are TRBV6-5 and TRBJ1-1; TRBD1 might be the D (5 bases). V was trimmed by 0 bases and J by 5 bases, leaving 16 bases between them. Germline CDR1 reads MNHEY; CDR2 reads SVGAGI. There are 16 residues in the CDR3. The CDR3 DNA follows: TGTGCCAGCAGTTACTCGATCTCGGGGGTTGAGACTGAAGCTTTCTTT. Its translation is CASSYSISGVETEAFF.

This chain links TRBV24-1 with TRBJ1-2; 7 bases map to TRBD1. In germline, CDR1 is KGHDR, CDR2 SFDVKD. CDR3 length: 14 residues. Germline trimming cut 4 bases from V and 4 bases from J; bases unmatched to any gene: 5. The CDR3 spells CATSEWDSPYGYTF. DNA of the CDR3: TGTGCCACCAGTGAGTGGGACAGTCCCTATGGCTACACCTTC.

This clone was counted a single time. V gene TRBV7-2 combines with J gene TRBJ1-4; possibly TRBD1 for D (5 bases). The length of the CDR3 is 15 residues. V was shortened by 2 bases and J by 4 bases, with 11 bases between the two germline ends. Germline CDR1 and CDR2: SGHTA and FQGNSA. This chain's CDR3 is CASSLQAGYNEKLFF. The CDR3 DNA follows: TGTGCCAGCAGCTTACAGGCAGGGTATAATGAAAAACTGTTTTTT.

This chain uses TRBV5-4 with TRBJ2-7; D gene uncertain. The V gene lost 2 bases and the J gene lost 3 bases, with 9 bases spanning the gap. CDR3 length equals 13 residues. Germline CDR1 is SGHNT and CDR2 is YYREEE (reference sequence). CDR3 in amino acids: CASSLDSVYEQYF. The DNA of the CDR3 is TGTGCCAGCAGCTTAGATTCGGTCTACGAGCAGTACTTC.

The count of this clone is one. The genes are TRBV27 and TRBJ1-5, with 10 bases lining up with TRBD1. V trimming: 6 bases; J trimming: 2 bases; junction bases outside the gene matches: 7. The V gene's germline CDR1 is MNHEY and CDR2 SMNVEV (reference sequence). CDR3 size: 16 residues. The CDR3 protein is CASSTTGGEGNQPQHF. CDR3 sequence (DNA): TGTGCCAGCAGCACGACAGGGGGCGAGGGCAATCAGCCCCAGCATTTT.

The genes are TRBV24-1 and TRBJ2-2; 8 nucleotides line up with TRBD2. This CDR3 has 14 residues. V shed 5 bases and J 11 bases; nucleotides not matched to a gene: 9. CDR1 KGHDR and CDR2 SFDVKD come from the germline V gene. CDR3 sequence (DNA): TGTGCCACCAGTGGCCCGGGGGGGTCCAGAGAGCTGTTTTTT. Its translation: CATSGPGGSRELFF.

J is TRBJ2-7 and V is TRBV4-3; D is undetermined. Germline CDR1 LGHNA, CDR2 YSLEER. The CDR3 spans 15 residues. Trimming stripped 1 base from V and 4 bases from J, with 14 bases between. The DNA for the CDR3 is TGCGCCAGCAGCCAAGGACCCAGCAGCGATTACGAGCAGTACTTC. As protein: CASSQGPSSDYEQYF.

Only one count was recorded for this clone. The rearrangement uses TRBV5-4 and TRBJ2-1; 13 bases match TRBD2. CDR1 SGHNT and CDR2 YYREEE come from the germline V gene (reference sequence). The CDR3 is 17 amino acids. Trimming cost V 1 base and J 0 bases; bases outside gene matches: 1. As DNA, the CDR3 is TGTGCCAGCAGCTTGACTAGCGGGGGGGGCTCCTACAATGAGCAGTTCTTC. This sequence encodes CASSLTSGGGSYNEQFF.

The V and J genes are TRBV10-3 and TRBJ2-7, with D tentatively TRBD1 (6 bases). Trimming pared 8 bases from V and 5 bases from J, leaving 16 bases between. The CDR3 loop spans 13 amino acids. Germline loops: CDR1 ENHRY, CDR2 SYGVKD. The chain's CDR3 is CAISLGRGDEQYF. CDR3 coding DNA: TGTGCCATCTCATTGGGCAGGGGCGACGAGCAGTACTTC.

In its sample, this clone was seen a few times. The rearrangement uses TRBV7-9 and TRBJ2-2, with D hard to call. The CDR3 runs to 16 residues. In germline, CDR1 is SEHNR, CDR2 FQNEAQ (reference sequence). The V and J ends lost 2 bases and 3 bases respectively, with 13 bases between them. The CDR3, as DNA: TGTGCCAGCAGCTTAACAGCTCCGGCTTACACCGGGGAGCTGTTTTTT. Translated: CASSLTAPAYTGELFF.

CDR3: CASRNLAGTDTQYF. DNA for the CDR3: TGTGCCAGCAGAAATTTGGCAGGCACAGATACGCAGTATTTT. The chain joins TRBV6-5 to TRBJ2-3; D is undetermined. V gave up 6 bases and J gave up 1 base, with 11 bases separating them. The germline V gene encodes CDR1 MNHEY and CDR2 SVGAGI. This CDR3 has 14 residues.

The chain employs TRBV7-9 and TRBJ1-1, with D perhaps matching TRBD1 (6 bases). The CDR3 has 15 residues. The germline V gene encodes CDR1 SEHNR and CDR2 FQNEAQ (reference sequence). Trimming removed 5 bases at V and 4 bases at J, with 17 bases between. The CDR3 region is CASSPVQGRFTEAFF. For the CDR3, the DNA is TGTGCCAGCAGCCCCGTGCAGGGGCGGTTCACTGAAGCTTTCTTT.